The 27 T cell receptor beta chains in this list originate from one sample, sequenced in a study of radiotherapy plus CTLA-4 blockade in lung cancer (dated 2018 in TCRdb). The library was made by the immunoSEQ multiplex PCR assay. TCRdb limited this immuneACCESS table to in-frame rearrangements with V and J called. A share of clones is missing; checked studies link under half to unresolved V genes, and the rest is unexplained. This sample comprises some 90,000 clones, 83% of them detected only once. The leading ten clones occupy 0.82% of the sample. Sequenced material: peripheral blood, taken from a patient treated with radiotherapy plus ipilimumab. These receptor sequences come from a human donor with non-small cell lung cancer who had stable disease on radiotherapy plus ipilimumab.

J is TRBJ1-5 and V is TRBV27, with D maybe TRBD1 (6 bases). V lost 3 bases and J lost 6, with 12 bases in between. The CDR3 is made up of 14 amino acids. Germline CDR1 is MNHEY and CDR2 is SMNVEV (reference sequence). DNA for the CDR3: TGTGCCAGCAGTTTCACAGGGCGCCGTCAGCCCCAGCATTTT. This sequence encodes CASSFTGRRQPQHF.

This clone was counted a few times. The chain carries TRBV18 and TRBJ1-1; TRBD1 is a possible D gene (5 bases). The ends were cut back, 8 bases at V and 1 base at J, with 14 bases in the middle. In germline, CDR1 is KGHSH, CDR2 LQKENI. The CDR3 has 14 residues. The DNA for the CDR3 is TGTGCCAGCCGAGTGGGGGGATGGAACACTGAAGCTTTCTTT. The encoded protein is CASRVGGWNTEAFF. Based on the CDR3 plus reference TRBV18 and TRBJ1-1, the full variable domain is NAGVMQNPRHLVRRRGQEARLRCSPMKGHSHVYWYRQLPEEGLKFMVYLQKENIIDESGMPKERFSAEFPKEGPSILRIQQVVRGDSAAYFCASRVGGWNTEAFFGQGTRLTVV.

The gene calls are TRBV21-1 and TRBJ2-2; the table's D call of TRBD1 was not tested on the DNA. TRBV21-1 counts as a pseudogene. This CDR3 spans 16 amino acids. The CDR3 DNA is TGTGCCAGCAGCGACCGGGACAGGGCCAACACCGGGGAGCTGTTTTTT. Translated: CASSDRDRANTGELFF.

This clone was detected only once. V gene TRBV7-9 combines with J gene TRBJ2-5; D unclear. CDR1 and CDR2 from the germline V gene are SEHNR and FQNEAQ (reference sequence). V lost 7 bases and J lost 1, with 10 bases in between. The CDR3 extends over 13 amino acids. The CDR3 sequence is CASNVRSQETQYF. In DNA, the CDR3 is TGTGCCAGCAACGTACGGAGCCAAGAGACCCAGTACTTC.

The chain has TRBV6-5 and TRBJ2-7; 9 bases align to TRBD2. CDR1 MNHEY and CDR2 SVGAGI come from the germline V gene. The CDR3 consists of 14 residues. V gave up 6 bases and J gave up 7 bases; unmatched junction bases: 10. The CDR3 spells CASRETSGRLEQYF. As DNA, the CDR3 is TGTGCCAGCAGAGAGACTAGCGGAAGACTGGAGCAGTACTTC.

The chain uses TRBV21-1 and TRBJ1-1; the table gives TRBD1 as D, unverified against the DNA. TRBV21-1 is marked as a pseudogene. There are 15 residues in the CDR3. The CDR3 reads CASLKRTGENTEAFF. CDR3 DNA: TGTGCCAGCCTCAAGCGGACAGGCGAGAACACTGAAGCTTTCTTT.

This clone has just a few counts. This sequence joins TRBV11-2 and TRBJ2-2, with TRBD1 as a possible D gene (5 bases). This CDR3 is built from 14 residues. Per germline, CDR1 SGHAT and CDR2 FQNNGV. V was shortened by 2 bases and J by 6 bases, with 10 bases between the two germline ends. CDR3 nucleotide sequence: TGTGCCAGCAGCTTAAATCCAGGGTCCGGGGAGCTGTTTTTT. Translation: CASSLNPGSGELFF.

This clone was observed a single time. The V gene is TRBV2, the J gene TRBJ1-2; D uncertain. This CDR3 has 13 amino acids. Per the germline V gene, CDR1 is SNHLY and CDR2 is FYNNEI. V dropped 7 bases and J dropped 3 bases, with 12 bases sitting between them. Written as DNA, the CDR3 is TGTGCCAGCATCTTGGTAAGGGACTATGGCTACACCTTC. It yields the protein CASILVRDYGYTF.

CDR3 residues: CSVGGVAYEQFF. The DNA of the CDR3 is TGCAGCGTTGGAGGTGTTGCGTATGAGCAGTTCTTC. This chain links TRBV29-1 with TRBJ2-1, with D uncertain. Germline loops: CDR1 SQVTM, CDR2 ANQGSEA. The V end lost 4 bases, the J end lost 8 bases, and 12 bases lay between the germline ends. CDR3 length: 12 amino acids.

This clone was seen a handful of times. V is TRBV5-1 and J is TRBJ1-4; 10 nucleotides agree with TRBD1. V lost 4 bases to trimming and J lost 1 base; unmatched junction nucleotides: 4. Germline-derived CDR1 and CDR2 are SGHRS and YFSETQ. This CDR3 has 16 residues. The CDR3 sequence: CASSETGGRTNEKLFF. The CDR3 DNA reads TGCGCCAGCAGCGAGACAGGGGGCCGAACTAATGAAAAACTGTTTTTT.

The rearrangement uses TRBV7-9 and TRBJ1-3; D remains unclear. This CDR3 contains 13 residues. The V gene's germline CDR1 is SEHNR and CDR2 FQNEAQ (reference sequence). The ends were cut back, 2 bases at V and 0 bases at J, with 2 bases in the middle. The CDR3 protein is CASSLSSGNTIYF. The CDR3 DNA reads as TGTGCCAGCAGCTTATCCTCTGGAAACACCATATATTTT.

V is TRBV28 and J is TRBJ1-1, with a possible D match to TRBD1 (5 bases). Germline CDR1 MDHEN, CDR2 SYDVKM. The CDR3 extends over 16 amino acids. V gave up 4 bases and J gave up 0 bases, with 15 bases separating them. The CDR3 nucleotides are TGTGCCAGCAGTTACAGGAAGGGCGGTTTGAACACTGAAGCTTTCTTT. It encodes CASSYRKGGLNTEAFF.

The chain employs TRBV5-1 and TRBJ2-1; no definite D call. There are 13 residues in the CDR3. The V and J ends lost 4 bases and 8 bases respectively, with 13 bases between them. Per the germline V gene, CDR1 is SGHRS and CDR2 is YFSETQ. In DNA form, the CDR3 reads TGCGCCAGCAGCCCCCGAGAAGGTGATGAGCAGTTCTTC. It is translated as CASSPREGDEQFF.

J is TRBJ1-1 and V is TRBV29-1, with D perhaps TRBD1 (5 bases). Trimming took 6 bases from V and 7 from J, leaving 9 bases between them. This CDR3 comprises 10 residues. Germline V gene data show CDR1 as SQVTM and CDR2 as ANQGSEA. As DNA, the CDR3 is TGCAGCGTGGGGGGGATTGAAGCTTTCTTT. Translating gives CSVGGIEAFF.

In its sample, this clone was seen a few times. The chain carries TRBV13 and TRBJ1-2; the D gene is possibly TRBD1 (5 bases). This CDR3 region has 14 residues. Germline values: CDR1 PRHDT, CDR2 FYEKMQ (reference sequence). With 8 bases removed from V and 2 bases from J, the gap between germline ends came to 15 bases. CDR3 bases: TGTGCCAGCGACCGAGGACGGGGCAACTATGGCTACACCTTC. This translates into CASDRGRGNYGYTF.

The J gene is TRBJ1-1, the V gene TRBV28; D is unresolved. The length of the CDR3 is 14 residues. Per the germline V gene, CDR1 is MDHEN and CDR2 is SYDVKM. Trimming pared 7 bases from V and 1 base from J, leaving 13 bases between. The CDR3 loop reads CASTPGSGNTEAFF. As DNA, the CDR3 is TGTGCCAGCACCCCCGGGAGTGGGAACACTGAAGCTTTCTTT.

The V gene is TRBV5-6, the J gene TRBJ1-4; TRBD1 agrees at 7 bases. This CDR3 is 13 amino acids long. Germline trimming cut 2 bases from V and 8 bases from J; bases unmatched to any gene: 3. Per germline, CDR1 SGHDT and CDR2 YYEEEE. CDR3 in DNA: TGTGCCAGCAGCTTCGACAGGGACGAAAAACTGTTTTTT. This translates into CASSFDRDEKLFF.

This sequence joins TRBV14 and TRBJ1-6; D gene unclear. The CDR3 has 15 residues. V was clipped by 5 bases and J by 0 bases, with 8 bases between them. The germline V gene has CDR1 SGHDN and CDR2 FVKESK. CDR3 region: CASSVLSSYNSPLHF. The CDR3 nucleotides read TGTGCCAGCAGCGTCCTTAGCTCCTATAATTCACCCCTCCACTTT.

In DNA form, the CDR3 reads TGCGCCAGCAGCTTAGCGGGGGACTCCTACGAGCAGTACTTC. This codes for CASSLAGDSYEQYF. The chain has TRBV5-1 and TRBJ2-7, with 8 bases matching TRBD2. V shed 2 bases and J 0 bases; nucleotides not matched to a gene: 1. The CDR3 extends over 14 amino acids. Germline CDR1 is SGHRS and CDR2 is YFSETQ.

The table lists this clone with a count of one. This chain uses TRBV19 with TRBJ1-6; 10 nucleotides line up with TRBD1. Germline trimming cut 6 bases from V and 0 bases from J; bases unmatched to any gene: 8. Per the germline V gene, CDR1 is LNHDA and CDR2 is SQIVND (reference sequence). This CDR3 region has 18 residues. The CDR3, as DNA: TGTGCCAGTAGACAAGAGGGACAGGGGAGCTCCTATAATTCACCCCTCCACTTT. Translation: CASRQEGQGSSYNSPLHF.

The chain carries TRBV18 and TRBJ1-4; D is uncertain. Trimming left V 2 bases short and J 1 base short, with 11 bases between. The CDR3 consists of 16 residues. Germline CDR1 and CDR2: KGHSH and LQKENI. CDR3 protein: CASSPFGVGTNEKLFF. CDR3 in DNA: TGTGCCAGCTCACCATTCGGGGTCGGAACTAATGAAAAACTGTTTTTT.

This CDR3 reads CASSLGPSGGADTQYF. CDR3 nucleotide sequence: TGCGCCAGCAGCTTGGGGCCTAGCGGGGGAGCAGATACGCAGTATTTT. The genes are TRBV5-1 and TRBJ2-3; 10 bases fit TRBD2. Germline lookup yields CDR1 SGHRS and CDR2 YFSETQ. Trimming removed 0 bases from V and 4 bases from J; junction bases left unmatched: 5. The CDR3 has 16 amino acids. The whole variable domain, remainder taken from reference TRBV5-1 and TRBJ2-3, is KAGVTQTPRYLIKTRGQQVTLSCSPISGHRSVSWYQQTPGQGLQFLFEYFSETQRNKGNFPGRFSGRQFSNSRSEMNVSTLELGDSALYLCASSLGPSGGADTQYFGPGTRLTVL.

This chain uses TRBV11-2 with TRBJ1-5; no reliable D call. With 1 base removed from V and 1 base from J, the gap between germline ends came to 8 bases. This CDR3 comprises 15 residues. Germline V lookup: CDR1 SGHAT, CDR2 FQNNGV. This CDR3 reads CASSLARGSNQPQHF. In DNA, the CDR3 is TGTGCCAGCAGCTTAGCCCGCGGAAGCAATCAGCCCCAGCATTTT.

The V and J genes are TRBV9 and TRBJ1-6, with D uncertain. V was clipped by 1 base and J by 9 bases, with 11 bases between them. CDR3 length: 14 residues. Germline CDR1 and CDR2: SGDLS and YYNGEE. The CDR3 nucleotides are TGTGCCAGCAGCGTAAAGGCAGTGGGTTCACCCCTCCACTTT. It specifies CASSVKAVGSPLHF.

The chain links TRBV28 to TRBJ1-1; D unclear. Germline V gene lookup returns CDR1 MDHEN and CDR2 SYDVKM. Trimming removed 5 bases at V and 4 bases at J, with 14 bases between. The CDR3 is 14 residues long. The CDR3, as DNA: TGTGCCAGCAGTCCTCGGGTCCAGATCACTGAAGCTTTCTTT. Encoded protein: CASSPRVQITEAFF.

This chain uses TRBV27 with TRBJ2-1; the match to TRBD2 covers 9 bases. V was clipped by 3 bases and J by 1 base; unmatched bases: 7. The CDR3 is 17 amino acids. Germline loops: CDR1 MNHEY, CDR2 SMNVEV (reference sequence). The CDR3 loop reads CASSFRSGRLSYNEQFF. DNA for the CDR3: TGTGCCAGCAGTTTTCGGAGCGGGAGGCTATCCTACAATGAGCAGTTCTTC.

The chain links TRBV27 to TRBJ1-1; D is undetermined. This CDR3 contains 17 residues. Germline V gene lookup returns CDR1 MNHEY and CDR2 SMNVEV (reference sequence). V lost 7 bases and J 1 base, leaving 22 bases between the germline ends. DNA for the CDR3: TGTGCCAGCACCGCCGAGGCGCCACTTCTCAGGAACACTGAAGCTTTCTTT. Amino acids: CASTAEAPLLRNTEAFF.